A single sample gave rise to the 21 T cell receptor beta chains below, sequenced in a study of T-cell memory formation after mild COVID-19. Each CDR3 protein is one row after TCRdb ran MiXCR on the 5' RACE reads. The sample shows about 200,000 distinct CDR3 sequences, roughly 10% of them seen only once. Sequencing input: PBMCs or a T cell subset sorted from them (not recorded which). All receptors derive from a man younger than 35 who had mild COVID-19 (a few samples of this study predate the infection). Cell type and time point are not known.

The genes are TRBV5-1 and TRBJ2-3, with 9 bases matching TRBD2. CDR3 length: 17 amino acids. J gave up 6 bases and V 4 bases, and 15 bases lay outside the gene matches. CDR1 is SGHRS, CDR2 YFSETQ, per germline. CDR3 in DNA: TGCGCCAGCAGCCGTTGGGTAGCGGGGGACCTCGCGGATACGCAGTATTTT. This sequence encodes CASSRWVAGDLADTQYF.

The chain recombines TRBV7-9 with TRBJ2-1; D gene ambiguous. The CDR3 covers 12 residues. V was trimmed by 5 bases and J by 7 bases, leaving 9 bases between them. CDR1 and CDR2 from the germline V gene are SEHNR and FQNEAQ (reference sequence). CDR3 in amino acids: CASSPARNEQFF. CDR3 in DNA: TGTGCCAGCAGCCCGGCCCGAAATGAGCAGTTCTTC.

This clonotype was seen ten or more times. The V call is TRBV7-2, the J call TRBJ2-3, with D perhaps matching TRBD2 (5 bases). CDR3 size: 14 residues. Trimming removed 2 bases from V and 4 bases from J, with 10 bases in between. CDR1 and CDR2 from the germline V gene are SGHTA and FQGNSA. Here the CDR3 reads CASSLTEVADTQYF. CDR3 nucleotide sequence: TGTGCCAGCAGCTTAACGGAGGTCGCAGATACGCAGTATTTT.

This clonotype came up many times. The rearrangement links TRBV7-9 to TRBJ1-2; D may be TRBD1 (5 bases). The CDR3 length is 12 residues. CDR1 and CDR2 from the germline V gene are SEHNR and FQNEAQ (reference sequence). Trimming shortened V by 5 bases and J by 7 bases, and 11 bases separated the two germline ends. This chain's CDR3 is CASSPPQGGYTF. In DNA, the CDR3 is TGTGCCAGCAGCCCACCGCAGGGTGGCTACACCTTC.

The chain links TRBV7-3 to TRBJ2-4; TRBD1 might be the D (5 bases). This CDR3 contains 16 residues. Germline CDR1 is SGHTA and CDR2 is FQGTGA. V lost 5 bases, J lost 6 bases, and 20 bases lay in between. CDR3 residues: CASSAAHQGSGNIQYF. DNA for the CDR3: TGTGCCAGCAGCGCTGCCCATCAGGGTTCCGGAAACATTCAGTACTTC. The variable domain in full, with the rest retrieved from reference TRBV7-3 and TRBJ2-4, is GAGVSQTPSNKVTEKGKYVELRCDPISGHTALYWYRQSLGQGPEFLIYFQGTGAADDSGLPNDRFFAVRPEGSVSTLKIQRTERGDSAVYLCASSAAHQGSGNIQYFGAGTRLSVL.

V and J are TRBV7-2 and TRBJ2-1, with TRBD2 matching 7 bases. The trim removed 1 base at V and 4 bases at J, leaving 7 bases unmatched. Looked up from germline, CDR1 is SGHTA and CDR2 is FQGNSA. The CDR3 runs 16 residues. CDR3 DNA: TGTGCCAGCAGCTTAGTAGGAAGCGGGGCTTACAATGAGCAGTTCTTC. Translation gives CASSLVGSGAYNEQFF.

The chain combines TRBV2 with TRBJ1-3, with 8 bases matching TRBD1. J gave up 4 bases and V 3 bases, and 2 bases lay outside the gene matches. Looked up from germline, CDR1 is SNHLY and CDR2 is FYNNEI. The CDR3 has 14 residues. The CDR3 nucleotides read TGTGCCAGCAGTGATACAGGGGGAGGAAACACCATATATTTT. Translated, it gives CASSDTGGGNTIYF.

This clonotype was picked up many times. The chain carries TRBV12-3 or TRBV12-4 and TRBJ2-5; 8 bases line up with TRBD1. The CDR3 loop spans 15 amino acids. J lost 5 bases, V lost 1 base, and 6 bases had no gene match. The CDR3 loop reads CASSLGQGAGETQYF. For the CDR3, the DNA is TGTGCCAGCAGTTTAGGGCAGGGGGCCGGGGAGACCCAGTACTTC.

This clonotype appeared a few times. This chain links TRBV11-2 with TRBJ2-7; D call uncertain. The germline V gene has CDR1 SGHAT and CDR2 FQNNGV. The CDR3 contains 12 residues. Deletions cut 4 bases from V and 6 bases from J, with 10 bases between. Written as DNA, the CDR3 is TGTGCCAGCAGCTCTGAGGTTCCCGAGCAGTACTTC. Its protein is CASSSEVPEQYF.

This clonotype was counted only a few times. The chain links TRBV11-2 to TRBJ1-2; D unresolved. Germline CDR1 is SGHAT and CDR2 is FQNNGV. This CDR3 has 17 residues. V dropped 5 bases and J dropped 1 base, with 20 bases sitting between them. CDR3: CASSPGRGSLYNYGYTF. CDR3 bases: TGTGCCAGCAGCCCGGGCCGGGGTTCCTTATATAACTATGGCTACACCTTC.

There are many counts of this clonotype. J is TRBJ1-4 and V is TRBV4-1; D gene unclear. The CDR3 runs to 15 residues. Germline lookup yields CDR1 MGHRA and CDR2 YSYEKL. V gave up 4 bases and J gave up 4 bases, with 13 bases separating them. The CDR3 region has the DNA TGCGCCAGCAGCCCCCCAAACGGGCTTAATGAAAAACTGTTTTTT. It specifies CASSPPNGLNEKLFF.

The chain employs TRBV9 and TRBJ2-3, with D perhaps TRBD1 (5 bases). In germline, CDR1 is SGDLS, CDR2 YYNGEE. CDR3 size: 16 residues. V shed 0 bases and J shed 4 bases, with 15 bases lying between them. CDR3 sequence reads: CASSVATVTAPDTQYF. CDR3 coding DNA: TGTGCCAGCAGCGTAGCTACGGTGACAGCCCCAGATACGCAGTATTTT.

J is TRBJ2-2 and V is TRBV7-3, with 8 bases that match TRBD2. J was trimmed by 5 bases and V by 5 bases; bases with no gene match: 7. This CDR3 is 15 amino acids long. Germline V gives CDR1 SGHTA, CDR2 FQGTGA. CDR3 sequence reads: CASSSAGGRTGELFF. CDR3 coding DNA: TGTGCCAGCAGCAGCGCGGGGGGTAGGACCGGGGAGCTGTTTTTT.

A few counts support this clonotype. This chain joins TRBV7-2 and TRBJ2-7, with D unresolved. CDR3 size: 15 residues. V shed 5 bases and J shed 0 bases, with 14 bases lying between them. Looked up from germline, CDR1 is SGHTA and CDR2 is FQGNSA. The CDR3 is CASSEPTAGSYEQYF. Here the CDR3 DNA reads TGTGCCAGCAGCGAGCCGACGGCCGGCTCCTACGAGCAGTACTTC.

This chain links TRBV20-1 with TRBJ1-2; 7 bases map to TRBD1. Germline-derived CDR1 and CDR2 are DFQATT and SNEGSKA (reference sequence). The V gene end was trimmed by 6 bases and the J gene end by 2 bases; junction bases not matched to a gene: 9. This CDR3 has 14 residues. CDR3 amino acids: CSAPESGGNYGYTF. The DNA of the CDR3 is TGCAGTGCCCCGGAGTCAGGGGGAAACTATGGCTACACCTTC.

The chain has TRBV7-3 and TRBJ1-1; D ambiguous. CDR1 is SGHTA, CDR2 FQGTGA, per germline. Trimming removed 8 bases from V and 3 bases from J, with 13 bases in between. The CDR3 has 13 amino acids. In nucleotides, the CDR3 is TGTGCCAGCGGGTGGGCGAGGGACACTGAAGCTTTCTTT. Protein product: CASGWARDTEAFF.

The genes are TRBV7-8 and TRBJ2-2; no firm D call. CDR1 and CDR2 from the germline V gene are SGHVS and FQNEAQ. V was shortened by 4 bases and J by 6 bases, with 15 bases between the two germline ends. The CDR3 runs to 15 residues. In DNA, the CDR3 is TGTGCCAGCAGCTCGCGATCGAACAGCGCCGGGGAGCTGTTTTTT. Protein sequence: CASSSRSNSAGELFF.

The gene calls are TRBV19 and TRBJ2-7; TRBD1 matches at 8 bases. The V and J ends lost 5 bases and 3 bases, in that order; junction bases with no gene match: 3. Germline V lookup: CDR1 LNHDA, CDR2 SQIVND (reference sequence). This CDR3 comprises 13 residues. The CDR3, as DNA: TGTGCCAGTAGTCGGGACAGGAACTACGAGCAGTACTTC. It specifies CASSRDRNYEQYF.

The rearrangement uses TRBV27 and TRBJ1-4; TRBD1 is a possible D gene (6 bases). This CDR3 has 14 residues. Germline V lookup: CDR1 MNHEY, CDR2 SMNVEV (reference sequence). The CDR3 DNA follows: TGTGCTTCGCAGGGGATGAGAGCTAATGAAAAACTGTTTTTT. This codes for CASQGMRANEKLFF.

This clonotype turned up a few times. The chain carries TRBV7-2 and TRBJ2-1; D might be TRBD2 (5 bases). The CDR3 runs to 13 residues. CDR1 is SGHTA, CDR2 FQGNSA, per germline. Trimming cost V 6 bases and J 4 bases, with 10 bases left between them. The CDR3 here is CASRSGSYNEQFF. The CDR3 DNA reads TGTGCCAGCAGGAGTGGGAGTTACAATGAGCAGTTCTTC.

This clonotype was counted at least ten times. V and J are TRBV5-1 and TRBJ2-3; D may be TRBD2 (6 bases). The CDR3 loop spans 14 amino acids. V dropped 4 bases and J dropped 2 bases, with 11 bases sitting between them. Germline lookup yields CDR1 SGHRS and CDR2 YFSETQ. The CDR3 is CASSPGLNTDTQYF. In DNA, the CDR3 is TGCGCCAGCAGCCCGGGACTCAACACAGATACGCAGTATTTT.